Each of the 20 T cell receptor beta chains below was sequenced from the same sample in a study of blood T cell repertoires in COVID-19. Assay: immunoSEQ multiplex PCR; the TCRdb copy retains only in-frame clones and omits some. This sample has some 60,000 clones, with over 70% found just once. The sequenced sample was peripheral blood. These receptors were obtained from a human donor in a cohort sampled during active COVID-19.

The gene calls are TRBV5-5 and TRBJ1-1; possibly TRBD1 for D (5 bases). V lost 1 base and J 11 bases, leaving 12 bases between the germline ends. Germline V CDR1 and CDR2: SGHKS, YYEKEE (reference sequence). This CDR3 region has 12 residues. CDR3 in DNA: TGTGCCAGCAGCTTGTTAAGGGGAGGCGCTTTCTTT. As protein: CASSLLRGGAFF.

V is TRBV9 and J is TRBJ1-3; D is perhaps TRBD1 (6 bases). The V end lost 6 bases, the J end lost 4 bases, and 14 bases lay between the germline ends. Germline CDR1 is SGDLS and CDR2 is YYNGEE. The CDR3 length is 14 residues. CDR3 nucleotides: TGTGCCAGCACCTCGAGGGGGGGAGGAAACACCATATATTTT. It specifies CASTSRGGGNTIYF.

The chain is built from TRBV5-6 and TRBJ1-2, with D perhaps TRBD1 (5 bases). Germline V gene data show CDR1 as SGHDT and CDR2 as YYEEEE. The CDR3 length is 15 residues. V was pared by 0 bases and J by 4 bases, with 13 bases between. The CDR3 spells CASSLGSRGIYGYTF. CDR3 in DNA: TGTGCCAGCAGCTTGGGATCGCGGGGGATCTATGGCTACACCTTC. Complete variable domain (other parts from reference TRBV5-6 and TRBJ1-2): DAGVTQSPTHLIKTRGQQVTLRCSPKSGHDTVSWYQQALGQGPQFIFQYYEEEERQRGNFPDRFSGHQFPNYSSELNVNALLLGDSALYLCASSLGSRGIYGYTFGSGTRLTVV.

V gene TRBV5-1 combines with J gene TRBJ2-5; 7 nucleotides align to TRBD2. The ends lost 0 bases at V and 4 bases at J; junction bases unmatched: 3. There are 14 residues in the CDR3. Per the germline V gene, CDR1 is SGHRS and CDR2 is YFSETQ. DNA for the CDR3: TGCGCCAGCAGCTTGGGGGAGGGAGCAGAGACCCAGTACTTC. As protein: CASSLGEGAETQYF.

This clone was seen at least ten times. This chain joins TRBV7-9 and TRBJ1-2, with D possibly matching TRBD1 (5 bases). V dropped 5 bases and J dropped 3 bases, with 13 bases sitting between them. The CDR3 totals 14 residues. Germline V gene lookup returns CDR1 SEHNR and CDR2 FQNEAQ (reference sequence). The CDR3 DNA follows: TGTGCCAGCAGCCCATTGGACACGGACTATGGCTACACCTTC. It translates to CASSPLDTDYGYTF.

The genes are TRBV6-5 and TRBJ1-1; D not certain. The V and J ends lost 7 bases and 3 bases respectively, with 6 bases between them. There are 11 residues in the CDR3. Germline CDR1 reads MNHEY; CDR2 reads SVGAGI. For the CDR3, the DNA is TGTGCCAGCAAATATGACACTGAAGCTTTCTTT. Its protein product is CASKYDTEAFF.

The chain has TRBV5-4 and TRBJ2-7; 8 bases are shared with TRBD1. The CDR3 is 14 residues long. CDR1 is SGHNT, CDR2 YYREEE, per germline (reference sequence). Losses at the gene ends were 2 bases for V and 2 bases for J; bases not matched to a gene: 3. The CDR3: CASSFRDRTYEQYF. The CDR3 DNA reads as TGTGCCAGCAGCTTCCGGGACAGGACCTACGAGCAGTACTTC.

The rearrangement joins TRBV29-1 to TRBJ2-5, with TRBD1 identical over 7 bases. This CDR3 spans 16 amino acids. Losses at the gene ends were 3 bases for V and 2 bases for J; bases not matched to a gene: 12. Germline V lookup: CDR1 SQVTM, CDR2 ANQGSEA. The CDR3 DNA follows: TGCAGCGTTGAGCACAACACCTGGACAGGTCAAGAGACCCAGTACTTC. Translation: CSVEHNTWTGQETQYF.

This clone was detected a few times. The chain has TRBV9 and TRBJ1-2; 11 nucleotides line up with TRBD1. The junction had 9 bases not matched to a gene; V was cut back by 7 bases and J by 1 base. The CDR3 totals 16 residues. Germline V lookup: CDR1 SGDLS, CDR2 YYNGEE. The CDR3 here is CASHKGGTGGNYGYTF. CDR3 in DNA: TGTGCCAGCCATAAGGGAGGGACAGGGGGTAACTATGGCTACACCTTC.

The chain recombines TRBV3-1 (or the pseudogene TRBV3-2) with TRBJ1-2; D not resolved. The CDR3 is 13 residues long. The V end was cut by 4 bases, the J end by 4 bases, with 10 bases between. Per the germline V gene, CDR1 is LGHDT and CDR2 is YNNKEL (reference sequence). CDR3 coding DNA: TGTGCCAGCAGCCCGCGGATGCTCTATGGCTACACCTTC. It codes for CASSPRMLYGYTF.

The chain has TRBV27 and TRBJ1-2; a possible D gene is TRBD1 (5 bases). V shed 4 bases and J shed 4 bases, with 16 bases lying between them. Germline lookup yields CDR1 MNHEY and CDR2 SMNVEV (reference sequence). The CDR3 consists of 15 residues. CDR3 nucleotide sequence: TGTGCCAGCAGTTCGCGGGGGAGTGGGGTCTATGGCTACACCTTC. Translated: CASSSRGSGVYGYTF.

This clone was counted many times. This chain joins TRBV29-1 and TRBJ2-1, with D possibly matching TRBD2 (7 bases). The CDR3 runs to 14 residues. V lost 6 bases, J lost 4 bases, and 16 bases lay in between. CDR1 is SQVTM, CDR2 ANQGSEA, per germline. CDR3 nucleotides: TGCAGCGTCGTGTTCGGGGGGCCGTACAATGAGCAGTTCTTC. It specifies CSVVFGGPYNEQFF.

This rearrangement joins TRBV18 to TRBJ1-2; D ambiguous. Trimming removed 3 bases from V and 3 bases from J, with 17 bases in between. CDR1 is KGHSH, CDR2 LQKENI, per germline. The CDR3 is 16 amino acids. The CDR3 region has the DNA TGTGCCAGCTCACCCGACCTACCCCCCGGGTACTATGGCTACACCTTC. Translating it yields CASSPDLPPGYYGYTF.

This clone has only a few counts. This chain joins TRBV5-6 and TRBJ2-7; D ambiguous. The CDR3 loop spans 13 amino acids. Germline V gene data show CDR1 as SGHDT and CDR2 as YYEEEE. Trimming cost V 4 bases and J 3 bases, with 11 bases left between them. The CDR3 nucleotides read TGTGCCAGCAGCGGCGACACACTCTACGAGCAGTACTTC. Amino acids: CASSGDTLYEQYF.

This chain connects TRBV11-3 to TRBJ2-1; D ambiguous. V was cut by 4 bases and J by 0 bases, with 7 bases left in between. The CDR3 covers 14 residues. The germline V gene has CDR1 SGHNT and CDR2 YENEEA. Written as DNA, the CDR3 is TGTGCCAGCAGCTCCCGTTACTCCTACAATGAGCAGTTCTTC. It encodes CASSSRYSYNEQFF.

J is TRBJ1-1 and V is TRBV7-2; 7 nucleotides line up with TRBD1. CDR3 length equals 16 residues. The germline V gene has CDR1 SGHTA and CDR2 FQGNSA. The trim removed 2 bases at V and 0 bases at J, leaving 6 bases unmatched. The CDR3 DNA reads TGTGCCAGCAGCTTATGGGGGACAGCCATGAACACTGAAGCTTTCTTT. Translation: CASSLWGTAMNTEAFF.

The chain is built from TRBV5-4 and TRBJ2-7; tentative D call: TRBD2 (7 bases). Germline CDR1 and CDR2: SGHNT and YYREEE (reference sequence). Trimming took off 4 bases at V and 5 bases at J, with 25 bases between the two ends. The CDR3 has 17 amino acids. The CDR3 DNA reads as TGTGCCAGCAGCGGGGGGAGGGGGGTAGAAAAGCCCCACGAGCAGTACTTC. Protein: CASSGGRGVEKPHEQYF.

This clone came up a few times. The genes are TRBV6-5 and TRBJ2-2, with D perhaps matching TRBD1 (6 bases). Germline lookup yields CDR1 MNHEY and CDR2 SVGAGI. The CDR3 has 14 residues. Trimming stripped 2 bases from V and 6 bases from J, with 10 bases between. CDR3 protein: CASSYQGLAGELFF. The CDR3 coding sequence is TGTGCCAGCAGTTACCAGGGGCTGGCCGGGGAGCTGTTTTTT.

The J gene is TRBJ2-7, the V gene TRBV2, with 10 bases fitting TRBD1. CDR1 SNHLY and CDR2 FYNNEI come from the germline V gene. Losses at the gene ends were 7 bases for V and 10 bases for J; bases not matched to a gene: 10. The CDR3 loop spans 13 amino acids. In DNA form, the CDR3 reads TGTGCCAGCATCCCCGACAGGGGGCGAACTCAGTACTTC. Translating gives CASIPDRGRTQYF.

The CDR3 sequence is CASSDGSKNIQYF. CDR3 bases: TGTGCCAGCAGTGACGGGTCCAAAAACATTCAGTACTTC. The V call is TRBV28, the J call TRBJ2-4; D unresolved. Germline V gene sequence: CDR1 MDHEN, CDR2 SYDVKM. V was pared by 5 bases and J by 2 bases, with 7 bases between. CDR3 length: 13 amino acids.